These 14 T cell receptor beta chains came from one sample sequenced in a study of blood T cell repertoires in COVID-19. Generated by immunoSEQ multiplex PCR, the TCRdb table keeps only in-frame clones and is missing some. The sample consists of some 400,000 clones, approximately 89% of them appearing once. Sequencing was carried out using PBMCs or T cells enriched from blood (not recorded which). The source of these receptors is a woman in her 30s who had recovered from COVID-19.

CDR3 residues: CASSLRGIINEQFF. The CDR3 nucleotides read TGTGCCAGCAGTTTGCGCGGGATAATCAATGAGCAGTTCTTC. The V gene is TRBV28, the J gene TRBJ2-1; D might be TRBD2 (6 bases). Germline-derived CDR1 and CDR2 are MDHEN and SYDVKM. V dropped 3 bases and J dropped 6 bases, with 12 bases sitting between them. This CDR3 comprises 14 residues.

The chain carries TRBV28 and TRBJ2-2; 8 bases are a match to TRBD1. Germline values: CDR1 MDHEN, CDR2 SYDVKM. The CDR3 has 15 amino acids. V gave up 6 bases and J gave up 4 bases; unmatched junction bases: 7. DNA of the CDR3: TGTGCCAGCAGCTACGGACAGGGACTCACCGGGGAGCTGTTTTTT. Its protein is CASSYGQGLTGELFF.

The chain joins TRBV28 to TRBJ1-5, with D perhaps TRBD1 (6 bases). The CDR3 covers 16 residues. Germline V gene data show CDR1 as MDHEN and CDR2 as SYDVKM. Trimming cost V 6 bases and J 5 bases, with 20 bases left between them. This chain's CDR3 is CASSDYISGGHQPQHF. The CDR3 DNA sequence: TGTGCCAGCAGCGATTATATATCCGGGGGGCATCAGCCCCAGCATTTT. Full variable domain (remainder filled in from reference TRBV28 and TRBJ1-5): DVKVTQSSRYLVKRTGEKVFLECVQDMDHENMFWYRQDPGLGLRLIYFSYDVKMKEKGDIPEGYSVSREKKERFSLILESASTNQTSMYLCASSDYISGGHQPQHFGDGTRLSIL.

This rearrangement joins TRBV11-2 to TRBJ2-7, with 7 bases that match TRBD2. This CDR3 region has 14 residues. V was clipped by 3 bases and J by 2 bases; unmatched bases: 4. Germline values: CDR1 SGHAT, CDR2 FQNNGV. The CDR3 sequence is CASSLSLAAYEQYF. The CDR3 DNA reads as TGTGCCAGCAGCTTGAGCCTAGCGGCCTACGAGCAGTACTTC.

The chain joins TRBV5-4 to TRBJ1-1; TRBD1 is a possible D gene (5 bases). Germline CDR1 SGHNT, CDR2 YYREEE (reference sequence). The V gene lost 2 bases and the J gene lost 1 base, with 12 bases spanning the gap. The CDR3 runs 15 residues. This CDR3 is CASSFSQGANTEAFF. CDR3 sequence (DNA): TGTGCCAGCAGCTTTTCGCAGGGCGCGAACACTGAAGCTTTCTTT.

This sequence joins TRBV7-2 and TRBJ2-1, with no clear D. The germline gives CDR1 SGHTA, CDR2 FQGNSA. V gave up 6 bases and J gave up 4 bases, with 4 bases separating them. The CDR3 is made up of 11 amino acids. CDR3 protein: CASRSYNEQFF. CDR3 in DNA: TGTGCCAGCAGGTCATACAATGAGCAGTTCTTC. Full variable domain (rest looked up from reference TRBV7-2 and TRBJ2-1): GAGVSQSPSNKVTEKGKDVELRCDPISGHTALYWYRQSLGQGLEFLIYFQGNSAPDKSGLPSDRFSAERTGGSVSTLTIQRTQQEDSAVYLCASRSYNEQFFGPGTRLTVL.

The chain carries TRBV7-9 and TRBJ1-5; TRBD1 aligns across 7 bases. CDR1 is SEHNR, CDR2 FQNEAQ, per germline (reference sequence). This CDR3 comprises 14 residues. With V trimmed by 1 base and J by 11 bases, 8 bases remained unmatched. Here the CDR3 DNA reads TGTGCCAGCAGCTTAGAAGGTCCGGGACAGTCCCAGCATTTT. It codes for CASSLEGPGQSQHF.

The gene calls are TRBV9 and TRBJ1-5; D perhaps matches TRBD1 (5 bases). The CDR3 length is 15 residues. From germline, CDR1 is SGDLS and CDR2 YYNGEE. V was pared by 2 bases and J by 0 bases, with 9 bases between. Written as DNA, the CDR3 is TGTGCCAGCAGCGTCGACAGCTATAGCAATCAGCCCCAGCATTTT. This gives the protein CASSVDSYSNQPQHF.

The V gene is TRBV7-9, the J gene TRBJ1-1; a possible D gene is TRBD1 (6 bases). This CDR3 spans 16 amino acids. CDR1 is SEHNR, CDR2 FQNEAQ, per germline (reference sequence). Trimming took 3 bases from V and 1 from J, leaving 15 bases between them. CDR3 in DNA: TGTGCCAGCAGCTTGGACTGGCGACAGGAGAACACTGAAGCTTTCTTT. This gives the protein CASSLDWRQENTEAFF.

The V and J genes are TRBV3-1 (or the pseudogene TRBV3-2) and TRBJ1-3; no definite D call. This CDR3 is 14 amino acids long. CDR1 and CDR2 from the germline V gene are LGHDT and YNNKEL (reference sequence). The germline V and J ends were trimmed by 0 bases and 3 bases, with 6 bases remaining between them. CDR3 residues: CASSQDQIGNTIYF. DNA for the CDR3: TGTGCCAGCAGCCAAGATCAGATTGGAAACACCATATATTTT.

The chain combines TRBV15 with TRBJ1-2; TRBD1 might be the D (5 bases). V shed 0 bases and J shed 10 bases, with 12 bases lying between them. The CDR3 contains 13 residues. Looked up from germline, CDR1 is LNHNV and CDR2 is YYDKDF (reference sequence). The DNA of the CDR3 is TGTGCCACCAGCAGAGATCGCAGGGCTGTCTACACCTTC. It codes for CATSRDRRAVYTF.

J is TRBJ2-1 and V is TRBV4-3; 9 nucleotides align to TRBD2. CDR1 LGHNA and CDR2 YSLEER come from the germline V gene. The CDR3 covers 16 residues. Trimming cost V 0 bases and J 9 bases; bases outside gene matches: 9. Here the CDR3 reads CASSQDTLGGRGEQFF. CDR3 sequence (DNA): TGCGCCAGCAGCCAAGATACATTAGGCGGGAGGGGTGAGCAGTTCTTC.

The chain is built from TRBV5-4 and TRBJ1-4; TRBD1 aligns across 9 bases. Germline CDR1 is SGHNT and CDR2 is YYREEE (reference sequence). The V segment lost 5 bases and the J segment 7 bases; nucleotides outside the gene matches: 9. The CDR3 extends over 15 amino acids. The CDR3 is CASSFMTGGGEKLFF. The CDR3 region has the DNA TGTGCCAGCAGTTTTATGACAGGGGGAGGTGAAAAACTGTTTTTT.

V and J are TRBV5-6 and TRBJ1-5; D might be TRBD1 (5 bases). Looked up from germline, CDR1 is SGHDT and CDR2 is YYEEEE. Deletions cut 1 base from V and 8 bases from J, with 10 bases between. The CDR3 has 13 amino acids. DNA for the CDR3: TGTGCCAGCAGCTTGAGGGGTATTGAGCCCCAGCATTTT. This encodes CASSLRGIEPQHF.